This T cell receptor beta chain was recorded in a study of cytomegalovirus exposure and HLA in healthy donors. Looking at the study overall: An early release of data contained approximately 80 million unique TCRs, which came from HLA-typed donors.

13 Jbeta primers and 60 Vbeta primers were used for the PCR. Clones were sequenced by immunoSEQ multiplex PCR, and TCRdb holds only the in-frame ones, with some missing. The table includes around 150,000 clones, around 81% detected once. Study outcomes and limitations: When presence/absence was analysed, sequencing depth was taken to be roughly uniform across donors.

The J segment lost 4 bases and the V segment lost 3 bases, leaving 5 bases of the junction unmatched. In germline, CDR1 is SQVTM, CDR2 ANQGSEA. CDR3 length: 15 residues. This clone has just one count. Its antigen is still unknown. Sequencing was carried out using PBMCs. The receptor was isolated from a man between 35 and 55 years old in good health and CMV-seropositive. The chain couples TRBV29-1 to TRBJ2-1; 11 bases are shared with TRBD2. The CDR3 here is CSVEISGGAYNEQFF. The CDR3 DNA reads TGCAGCGTTGAGATTAGCGGGGGGGCATACAATGAGCAGTTCTTC.